What follows are 5 T cell receptor beta chains derived from one specimen sequenced in a study of cytotoxic CD8 clonotypes in ibrutinib-treated CLL. Produced via immunoSEQ multiplex PCR; TCRdb's table is partial and in-frame only. The data show 150,000 to 200,000 clones, roughly 80% seen once. The sample here was PBMCs, taken after 24 months of ibrutinib treatment. The receptor source for this set is a human donor with chronic lymphocytic leukemia.

V is TRBV6-6 and J is TRBJ2-2, with 9 bases fitting TRBD2. Germline CDR1 is MNHNY and CDR2 is SVGAGI (reference sequence). There are 15 residues in the CDR3. V lost 2 bases and J lost 6; bases outside the gene matches: 4. CDR3 sequence reads: CASSYGLAFPGELFF. CDR3 in DNA: TGTGCCAGCAGTTACGGACTAGCGTTCCCCGGGGAGCTGTTTTTT.

This rearrangement joins TRBV14 to TRBJ2-2; D is possibly TRBD1 (6 bases). Trimming pared 1 base from V and 0 bases from J, leaving 21 bases between. The CDR3 contains 20 residues. Germline V gene sequence: CDR1 SGHDN, CDR2 FVKESK. CDR3 DNA sequence: TGTGCCAGCAGCCAAGGAGCGTCAGGCGGAAGGACAGCGAACACCGGGGAGCTGTTTTTT. This encodes CASSQGASGGRTANTGELFF.

This clone was recorded only once. The chain links TRBV5-1 to TRBJ2-6; no reliable D call. CDR1 SGHRS and CDR2 YFSETQ come from the germline V gene. The CDR3 spans 15 residues. The ends were cut back, 4 bases at V and 0 bases at J, with 8 bases in the middle. The CDR3 DNA sequence: TGCGCCAGCAGCCGCAGCAACTCTGGGGCCAACGTCCTGACTTTC. It is translated as CASSRSNSGANVLTF.

Here the CDR3 DNA reads TGTGCCAGCAGTTACCCTTGGGCTCAAGAGACCCAGTACTTC. It is translated as CASSYPWAQETQYF. The V gene is TRBV6-5, the J gene TRBJ2-5; D gene unclear. CDR3 length equals 14 residues. Looked up from germline, CDR1 is MNHEY and CDR2 is SVGAGI. V was pared by 2 bases and J by 2 bases, with 9 bases between.

The table lists this clone with a few counts. The chain recombines TRBV4-3 with TRBJ2-5, with unresolved D. Trimming stripped 0 bases from V and 5 bases from J, with 22 bases between. The CDR3 is 18 amino acids. Per the germline V gene, CDR1 is LGHNA and CDR2 is YSLEER. CDR3 bases: TGCGCCAGCAGCCAAGATTTAATCTACGGTGCGCCGTGGGAGACCCAGTACTTC. Its translation is CASSQDLIYGAPWETQYF.